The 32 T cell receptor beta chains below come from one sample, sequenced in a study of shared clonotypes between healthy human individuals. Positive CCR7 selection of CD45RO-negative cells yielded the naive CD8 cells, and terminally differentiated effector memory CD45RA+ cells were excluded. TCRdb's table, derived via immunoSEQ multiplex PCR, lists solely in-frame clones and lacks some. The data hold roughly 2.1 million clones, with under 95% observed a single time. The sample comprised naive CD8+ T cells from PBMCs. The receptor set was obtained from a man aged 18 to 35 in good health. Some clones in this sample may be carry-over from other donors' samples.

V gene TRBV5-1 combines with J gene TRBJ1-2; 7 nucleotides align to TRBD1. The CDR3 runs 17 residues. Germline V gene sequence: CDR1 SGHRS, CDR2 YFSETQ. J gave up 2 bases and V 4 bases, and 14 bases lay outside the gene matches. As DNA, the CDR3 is TGCGCCAGCAGCGGGGCCAACCCGAGGGGGCAGAACTATGGCTACACCTTC. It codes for CASSGANPRGQNYGYTF.

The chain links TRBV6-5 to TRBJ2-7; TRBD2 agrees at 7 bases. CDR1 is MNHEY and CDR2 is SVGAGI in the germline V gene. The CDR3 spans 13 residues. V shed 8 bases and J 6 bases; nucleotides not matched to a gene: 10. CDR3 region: CASSTAGRGEQYF. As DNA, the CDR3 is TGTGCCAGCTCGACAGCGGGAAGGGGCGAGCAGTACTTC.

CDR3 sequence reads: CASSLAVAGGRDTQYF. CDR3 bases: TGCGCCAGCAGCTTGGCCGTAGCGGGAGGGAGAGATACGCAGTATTTT. The rearrangement links TRBV5-1 to TRBJ2-3; TRBD2 agrees at 11 bases. This CDR3 has 16 residues. The V and J ends lost 0 bases and 5 bases, in that order; junction bases with no gene match: 5. The V gene's germline CDR1 is SGHRS and CDR2 YFSETQ.

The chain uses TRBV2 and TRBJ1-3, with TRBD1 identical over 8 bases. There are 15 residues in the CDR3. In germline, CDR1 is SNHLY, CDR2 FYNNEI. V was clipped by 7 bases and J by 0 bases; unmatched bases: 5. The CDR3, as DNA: TGTGCCAGCAAGAACAGGGGGGTCTCTGGAAACACCATATATTTT. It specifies CASKNRGVSGNTIYF.

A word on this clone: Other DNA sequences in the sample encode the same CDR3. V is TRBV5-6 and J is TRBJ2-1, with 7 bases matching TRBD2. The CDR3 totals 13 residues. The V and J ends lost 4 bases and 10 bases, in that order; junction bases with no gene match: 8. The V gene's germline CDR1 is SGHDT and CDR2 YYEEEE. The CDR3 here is CASSPEAGEEQFF. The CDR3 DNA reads TGTGCCAGCAGCCCGGAGGCGGGGGAGGAGCAGTTCTTC.

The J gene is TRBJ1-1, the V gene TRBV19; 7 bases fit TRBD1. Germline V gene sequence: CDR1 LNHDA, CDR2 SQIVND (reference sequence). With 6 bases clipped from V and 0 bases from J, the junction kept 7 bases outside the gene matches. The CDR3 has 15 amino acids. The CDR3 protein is CASSLTGLMNTEAFF. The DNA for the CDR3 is TGTGCCAGTAGCTTGACAGGGCTCATGAACACTGAAGCTTTCTTT.

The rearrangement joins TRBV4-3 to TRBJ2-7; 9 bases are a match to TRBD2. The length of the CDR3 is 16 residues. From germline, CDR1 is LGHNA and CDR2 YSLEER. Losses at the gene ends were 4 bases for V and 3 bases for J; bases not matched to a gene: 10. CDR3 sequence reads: CASSRLGGTSFYEQYF. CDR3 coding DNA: TGCGCCAGCAGCCGTTTAGGGGGGACTAGCTTCTACGAGCAGTACTTC.

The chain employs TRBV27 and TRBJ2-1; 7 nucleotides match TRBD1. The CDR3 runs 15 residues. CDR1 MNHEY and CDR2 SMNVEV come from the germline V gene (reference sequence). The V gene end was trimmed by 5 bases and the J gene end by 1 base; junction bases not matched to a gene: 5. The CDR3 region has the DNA TGTGCCAGCAGTAGGGACAGAATTTCCTACAATGAGCAGTTCTTC. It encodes CASSRDRISYNEQFF.

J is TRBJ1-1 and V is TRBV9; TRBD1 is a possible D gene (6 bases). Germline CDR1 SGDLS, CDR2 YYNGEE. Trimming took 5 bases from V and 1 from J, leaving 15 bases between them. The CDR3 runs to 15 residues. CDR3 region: CASRQDMGANTEAFF. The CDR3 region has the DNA TGTGCCAGCAGACAGGACATGGGGGCGAACACTGAAGCTTTCTTT.

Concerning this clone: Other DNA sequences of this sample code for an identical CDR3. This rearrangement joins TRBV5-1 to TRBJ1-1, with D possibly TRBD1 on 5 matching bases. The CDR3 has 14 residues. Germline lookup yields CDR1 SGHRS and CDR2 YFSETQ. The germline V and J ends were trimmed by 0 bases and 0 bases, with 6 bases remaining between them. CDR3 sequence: CASSLVGVNTEAFF. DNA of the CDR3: TGCGCCAGCAGCTTGGTAGGGGTGAACACTGAAGCTTTCTTT.

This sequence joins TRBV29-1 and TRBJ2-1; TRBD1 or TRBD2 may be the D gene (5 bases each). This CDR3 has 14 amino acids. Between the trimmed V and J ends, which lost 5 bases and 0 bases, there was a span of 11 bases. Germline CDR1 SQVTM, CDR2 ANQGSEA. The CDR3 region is CSVPWGSSYNEQFF. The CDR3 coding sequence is TGCAGCGTTCCTTGGGGGAGCTCCTACAATGAGCAGTTCTTC.

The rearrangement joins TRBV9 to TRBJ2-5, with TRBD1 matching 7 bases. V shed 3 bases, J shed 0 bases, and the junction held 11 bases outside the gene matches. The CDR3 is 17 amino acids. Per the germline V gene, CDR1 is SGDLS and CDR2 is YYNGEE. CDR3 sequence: CASSAYSGTAYQETQYF. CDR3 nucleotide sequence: TGTGCCAGCAGCGCCTACTCCGGGACAGCGTACCAAGAGACCCAGTACTTC.

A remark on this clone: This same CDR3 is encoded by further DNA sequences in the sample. In DNA form, the CDR3 reads TGCGCCAGCAGCCAAGATACCGGCTCTGGAAACACCATATATTTT. Amino acid sequence: CASSQDTGSGNTIYF. The V call is TRBV4-3, the J call TRBJ1-3; D uncertain. V lost 0 bases, J lost 0 bases, and 6 bases lay in between. The CDR3 length is 15 residues. Germline lookup yields CDR1 LGHNA and CDR2 YSLEER.

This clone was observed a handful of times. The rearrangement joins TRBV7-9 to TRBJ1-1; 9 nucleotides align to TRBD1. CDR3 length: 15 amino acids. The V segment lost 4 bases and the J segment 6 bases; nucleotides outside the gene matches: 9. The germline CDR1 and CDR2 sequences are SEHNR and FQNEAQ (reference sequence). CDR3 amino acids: CASSWQRTGEAEAFF. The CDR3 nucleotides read TGTGCCAGCAGCTGGCAGAGGACAGGGGAGGCTGAAGCTTTCTTT.

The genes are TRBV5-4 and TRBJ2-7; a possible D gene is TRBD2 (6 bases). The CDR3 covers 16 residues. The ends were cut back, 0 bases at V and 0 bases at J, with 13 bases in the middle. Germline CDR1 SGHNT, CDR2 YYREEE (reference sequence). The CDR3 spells CASSLGAGIPSYEQYF. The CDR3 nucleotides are TGTGCCAGCAGCTTGGGTGCGGGAATCCCCTCCTACGAGCAGTACTTC.

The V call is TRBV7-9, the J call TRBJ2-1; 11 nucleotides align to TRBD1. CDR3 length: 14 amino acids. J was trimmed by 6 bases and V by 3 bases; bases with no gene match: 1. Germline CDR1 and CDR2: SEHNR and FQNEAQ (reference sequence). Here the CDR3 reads CASSFGTGGNEQFF. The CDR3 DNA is TGTGCCAGCAGCTTTGGGACAGGGGGCAATGAGCAGTTCTTC. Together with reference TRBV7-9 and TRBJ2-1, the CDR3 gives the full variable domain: DTGVSQNPRHKITKRGQNVTFRCDPISEHNRLYWYRQTLGQGPEFLTYFQNEAQLEKSRLLSDRFSAERPKGSFSTLEIQRTEQGDSAMYLCASSFGTGGNEQFFGPGTRLTVL.

CDR3 protein: CASSQTSSGKSSYNEQFF. The DNA of the CDR3 is TGCGCCAGCAGCCAGACGTCTAGCGGGAAATCCTCCTACAATGAGCAGTTCTTC. This chain connects TRBV5-1 to TRBJ2-1; 9 positions match TRBD2. CDR3 length: 18 residues. Trimming at V came to 4 bases and at J to 0 bases, leaving 11 bases not matched to a gene. The germline V gene has CDR1 SGHRS and CDR2 YFSETQ.

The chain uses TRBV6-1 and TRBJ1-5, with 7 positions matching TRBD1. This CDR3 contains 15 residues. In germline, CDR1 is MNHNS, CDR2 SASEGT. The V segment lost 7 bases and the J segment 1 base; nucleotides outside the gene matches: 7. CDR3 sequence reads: CASILQGQSNQPQHF. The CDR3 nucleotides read TGTGCCAGCATTCTCCAGGGACAGAGCAATCAGCCCCAGCATTTT.

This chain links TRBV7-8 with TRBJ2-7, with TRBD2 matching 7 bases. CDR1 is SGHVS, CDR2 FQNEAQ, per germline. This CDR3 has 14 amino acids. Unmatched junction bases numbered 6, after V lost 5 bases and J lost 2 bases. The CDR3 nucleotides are TGTGCCAGCAGCCCCTCACTAGCGACCTACGAGCAGTACTTC. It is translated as CASSPSLATYEQYF.

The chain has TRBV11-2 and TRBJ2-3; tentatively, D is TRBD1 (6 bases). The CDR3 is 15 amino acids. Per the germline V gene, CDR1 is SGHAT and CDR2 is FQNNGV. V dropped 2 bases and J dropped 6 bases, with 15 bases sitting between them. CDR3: CASSLYTRRGDTQYF. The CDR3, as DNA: TGTGCCAGCAGCTTATATACCAGAAGGGGGGATACGCAGTATTTT.

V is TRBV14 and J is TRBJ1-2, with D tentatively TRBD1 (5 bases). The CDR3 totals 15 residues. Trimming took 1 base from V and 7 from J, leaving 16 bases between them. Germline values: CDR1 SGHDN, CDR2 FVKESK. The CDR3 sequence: CASSQGRQGGSGYTF. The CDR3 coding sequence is TGTGCCAGCAGCCAAGGTCGGCAGGGTGGGTCTGGCTACACCTTC.

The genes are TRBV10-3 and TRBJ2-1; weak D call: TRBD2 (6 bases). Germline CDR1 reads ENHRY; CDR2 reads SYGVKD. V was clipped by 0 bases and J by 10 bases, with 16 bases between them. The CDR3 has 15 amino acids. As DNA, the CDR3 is TGTGCCATCAGTGAGTCTTCGGGACTGCCATTCGAGCAGTTCTTC. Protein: CAISESSGLPFEQFF.

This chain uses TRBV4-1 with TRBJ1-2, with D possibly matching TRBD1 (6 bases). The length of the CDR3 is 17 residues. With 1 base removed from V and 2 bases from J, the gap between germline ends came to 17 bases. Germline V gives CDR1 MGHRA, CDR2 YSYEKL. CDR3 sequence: CASSQASNRAVNYGYTF. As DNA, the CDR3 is TGCGCCAGCAGCCAAGCGTCGAACAGGGCGGTAAACTATGGCTACACCTTC.

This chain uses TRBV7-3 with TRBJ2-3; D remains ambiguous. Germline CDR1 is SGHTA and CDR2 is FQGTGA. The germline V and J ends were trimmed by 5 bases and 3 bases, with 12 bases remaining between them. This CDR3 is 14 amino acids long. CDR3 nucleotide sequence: TGTGCCAGCAGCCTACCCGGCATGACAGATACGCAGTATTTT. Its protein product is CASSLPGMTDTQYF.

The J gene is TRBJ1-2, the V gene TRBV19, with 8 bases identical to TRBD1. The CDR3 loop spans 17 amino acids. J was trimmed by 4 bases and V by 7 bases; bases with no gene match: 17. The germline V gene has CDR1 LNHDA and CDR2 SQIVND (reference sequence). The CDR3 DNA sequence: TGTGCCAGTACCCCGAGCATGGCGGGACAGGCGTTCTATGGCTACACCTTC. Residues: CASTPSMAGQAFYGYTF.

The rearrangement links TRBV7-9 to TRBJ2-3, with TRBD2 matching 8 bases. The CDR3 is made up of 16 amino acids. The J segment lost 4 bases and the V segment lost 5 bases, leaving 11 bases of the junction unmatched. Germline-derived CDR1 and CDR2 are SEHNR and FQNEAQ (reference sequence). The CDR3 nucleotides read TGTGCCAGCAGCCTCCGGGGGGGGGCGAGCCCAGATACGCAGTATTTT. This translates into CASSLRGGASPDTQYF. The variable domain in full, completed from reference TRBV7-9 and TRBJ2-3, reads DTGVSQNPRHKITKRGQNVTFRCDPISEHNRLYWYRQTLGQGPEFLTYFQNEAQLEKSRLLSDRFSAERPKGSFSTLEIQRTEQGDSAMYLCASSLRGGASPDTQYFGPGTRLTVL.

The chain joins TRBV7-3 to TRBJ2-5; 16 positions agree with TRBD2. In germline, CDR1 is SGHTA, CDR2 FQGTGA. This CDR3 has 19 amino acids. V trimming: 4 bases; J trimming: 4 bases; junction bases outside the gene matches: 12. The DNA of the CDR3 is TGTGCCAGCAGCTCCCGGGGACTAGCGGGAGGGCCGGAGGGAGAGACCCAGTACTTC. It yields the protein CASSSRGLAGGPEGETQYF. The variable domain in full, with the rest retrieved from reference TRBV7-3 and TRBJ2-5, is GAGVSQTPSNKVTEKGKYVELRCDPISGHTALYWYRQSLGQGPEFLIYFQGTGAADDSGLPNDRFFAVRPEGSVSTLKIQRTERGDSAVYLCASSSRGLAGGPEGETQYFGPGTRLLVL.

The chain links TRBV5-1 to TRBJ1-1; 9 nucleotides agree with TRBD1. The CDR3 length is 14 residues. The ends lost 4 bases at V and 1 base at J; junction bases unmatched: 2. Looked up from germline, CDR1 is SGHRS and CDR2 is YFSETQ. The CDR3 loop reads CASSRTGANTEAFF. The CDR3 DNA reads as TGCGCCAGCAGCCGGACAGGGGCGAACACTGAAGCTTTCTTT.

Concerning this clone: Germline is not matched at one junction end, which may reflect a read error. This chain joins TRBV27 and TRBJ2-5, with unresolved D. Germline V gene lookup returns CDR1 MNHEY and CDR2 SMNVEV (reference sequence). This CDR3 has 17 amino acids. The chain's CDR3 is CASSLSPPLTYQETQYF. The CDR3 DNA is TGTGCCAGCAGTCTAAGCCCACCACTGACTTACCAGGAGACCCAGTACTTC.

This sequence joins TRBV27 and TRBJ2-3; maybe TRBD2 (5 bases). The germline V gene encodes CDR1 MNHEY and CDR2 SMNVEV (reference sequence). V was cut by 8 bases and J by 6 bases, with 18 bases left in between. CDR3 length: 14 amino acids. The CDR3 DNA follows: TGTGCCAGCGCCCAGCGAGAGGAGGCGGATACGCAGTATTTT. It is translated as CASAQREEADTQYF.

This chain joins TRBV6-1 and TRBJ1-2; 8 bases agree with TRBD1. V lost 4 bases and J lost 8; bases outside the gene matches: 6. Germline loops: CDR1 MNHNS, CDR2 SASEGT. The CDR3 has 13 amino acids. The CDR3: CASSGQGPPGYTF. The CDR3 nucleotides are TGTGCCAGCAGTGGACAGGGGCCGCCGGGCTACACCTTC.

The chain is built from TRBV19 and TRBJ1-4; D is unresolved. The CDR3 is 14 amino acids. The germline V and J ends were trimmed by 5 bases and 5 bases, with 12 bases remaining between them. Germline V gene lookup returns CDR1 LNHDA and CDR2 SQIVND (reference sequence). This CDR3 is CASSPQPFNEKLFF. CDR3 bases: TGTGCCAGTAGTCCCCAGCCTTTCAATGAAAAACTGTTTTTT.